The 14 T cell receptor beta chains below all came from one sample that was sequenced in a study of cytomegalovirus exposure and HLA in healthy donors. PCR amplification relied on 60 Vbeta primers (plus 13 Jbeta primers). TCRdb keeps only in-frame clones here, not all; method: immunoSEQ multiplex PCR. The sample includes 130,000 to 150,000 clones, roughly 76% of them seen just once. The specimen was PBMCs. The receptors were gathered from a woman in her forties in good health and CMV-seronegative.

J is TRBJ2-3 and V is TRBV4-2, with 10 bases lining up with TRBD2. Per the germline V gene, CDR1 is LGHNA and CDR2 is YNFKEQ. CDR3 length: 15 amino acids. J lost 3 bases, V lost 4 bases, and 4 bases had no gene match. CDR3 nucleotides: TGTGCCAGCAGCCCTAGCGGGGGAAGGACAGATACGCAGTATTTT. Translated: CASSPSGGRTDTQYF.

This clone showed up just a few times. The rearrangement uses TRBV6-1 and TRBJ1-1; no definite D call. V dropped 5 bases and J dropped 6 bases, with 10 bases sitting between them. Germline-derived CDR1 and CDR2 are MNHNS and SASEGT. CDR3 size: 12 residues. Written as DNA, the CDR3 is TGTGCCAGCAGTCTAGAGGGAGCTGAAGCTTTCTTT. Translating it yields CASSLEGAEAFF.

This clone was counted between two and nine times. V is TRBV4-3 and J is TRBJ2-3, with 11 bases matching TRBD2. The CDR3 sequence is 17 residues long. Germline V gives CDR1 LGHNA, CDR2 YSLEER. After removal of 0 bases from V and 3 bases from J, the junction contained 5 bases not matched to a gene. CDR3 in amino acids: CASSQDLLAGVTDTQYF. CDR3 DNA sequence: TGCGCCAGCAGCCAAGACTTACTAGCGGGGGTTACAGATACGCAGTATTTT.

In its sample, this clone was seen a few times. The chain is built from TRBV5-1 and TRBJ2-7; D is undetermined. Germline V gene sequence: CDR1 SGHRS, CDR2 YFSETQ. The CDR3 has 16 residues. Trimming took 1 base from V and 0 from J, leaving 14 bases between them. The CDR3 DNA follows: TGCGCCAGCAGCTTGATCCCTGGGCCGCCCTCCTACGAGCAGTACTTC. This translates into CASSLIPGPPSYEQYF.

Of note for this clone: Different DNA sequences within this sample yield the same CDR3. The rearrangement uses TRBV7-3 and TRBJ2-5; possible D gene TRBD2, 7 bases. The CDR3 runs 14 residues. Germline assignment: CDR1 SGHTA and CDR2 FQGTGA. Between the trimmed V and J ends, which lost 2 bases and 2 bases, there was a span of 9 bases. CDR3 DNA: TGTGCCAGCAGCTTAGCGGGGGCGCAAGAGACCCAGTACTTC. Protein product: CASSLAGAQETQYF. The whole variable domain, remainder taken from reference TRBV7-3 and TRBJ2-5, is GAGVSQTPSNKVTEKGKYVELRCDPISGHTALYWYRQSLGQGPEFLIYFQGTGAADDSGLPNDRFFAVRPEGSVSTLKIQRTERGDSAVYLCASSLAGAQETQYFGPGTRLLVL.

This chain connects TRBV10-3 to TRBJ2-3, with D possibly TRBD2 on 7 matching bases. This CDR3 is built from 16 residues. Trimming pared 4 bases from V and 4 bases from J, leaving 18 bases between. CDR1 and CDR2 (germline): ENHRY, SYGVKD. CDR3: CAISGGASGGADTQYF. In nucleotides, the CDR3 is TGTGCCATCAGTGGGGGGGCTAGCGGTGGCGCAGATACGCAGTATTTT.

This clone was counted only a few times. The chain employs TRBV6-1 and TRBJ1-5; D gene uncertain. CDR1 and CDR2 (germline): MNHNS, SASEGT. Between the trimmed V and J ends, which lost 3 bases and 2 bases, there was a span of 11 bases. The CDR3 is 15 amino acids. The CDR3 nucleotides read TGTGCCAGCAGTGATGTCGGCGGGGGCAATCAGCCCCAGCATTTT. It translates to CASSDVGGGNQPQHF.

This chain's CDR3 is CSAPGITEAFF. The CDR3 DNA follows: TGCAGTGCCCCAGGGATCACTGAAGCTTTCTTT. The J gene is TRBJ1-1, the V gene TRBV20-1, with D perhaps matching TRBD1 (5 bases). The CDR3 length is 11 residues. The germline V and J ends were trimmed by 6 bases and 4 bases, with 9 bases remaining between them. CDR1 DFQATT and CDR2 SNEGSKA come from the germline V gene (reference sequence).

This chain's CDR3 is CASSLGDIYGYTF. The CDR3 DNA is TGTGCCAGCAGCTTAGGAGACATCTATGGCTACACCTTC. J is TRBJ1-2 and V is TRBV7-8; D gene uncertain. The germline gives CDR1 SGHVS, CDR2 FQNEAQ. Trimming cost V 1 base and J 4 bases, with 7 bases left between them. The CDR3 length is 13 residues.

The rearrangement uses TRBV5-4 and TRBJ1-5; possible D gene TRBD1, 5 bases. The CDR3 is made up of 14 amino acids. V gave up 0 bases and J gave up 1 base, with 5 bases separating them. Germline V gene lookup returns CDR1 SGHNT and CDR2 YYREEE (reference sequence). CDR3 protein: CASSLEGSNQPQHF. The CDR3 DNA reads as TGTGCCAGCAGCTTGGAGGGGAGCAATCAGCCCCAGCATTTT.

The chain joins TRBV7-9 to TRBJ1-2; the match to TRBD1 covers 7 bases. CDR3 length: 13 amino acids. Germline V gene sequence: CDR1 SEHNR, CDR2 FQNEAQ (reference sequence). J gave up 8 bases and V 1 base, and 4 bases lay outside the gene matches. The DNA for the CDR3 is TGTGCCAGCAGCTTAGAACAGGGGACCGGCTACACCTTC. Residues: CASSLEQGTGYTF. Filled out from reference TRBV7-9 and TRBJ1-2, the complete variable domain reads DTGVSQNPRHKITKRGQNVTFRCDPISEHNRLYWYRQTLGQGPEFLTYFQNEAQLEKSRLLSDRFSAERPKGSFSTLEIQRTEQGDSAMYLCASSLEQGTGYTFGSGTRLTVV.

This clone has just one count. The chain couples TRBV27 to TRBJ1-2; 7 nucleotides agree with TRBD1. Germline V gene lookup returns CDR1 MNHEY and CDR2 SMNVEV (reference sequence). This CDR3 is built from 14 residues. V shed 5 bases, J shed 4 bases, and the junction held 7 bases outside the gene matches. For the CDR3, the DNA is TGTGCCAGCAGTCCGCACGGGACAGCCTATGGCTACACCTTC. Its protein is CASSPHGTAYGYTF.

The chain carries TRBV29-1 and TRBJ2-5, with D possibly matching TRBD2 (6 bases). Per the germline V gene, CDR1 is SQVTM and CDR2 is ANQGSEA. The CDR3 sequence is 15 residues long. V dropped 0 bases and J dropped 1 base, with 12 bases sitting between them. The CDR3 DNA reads TGCAGCGTTGAAGATCTTGGGGGGACCCAAGAGACCCAGTACTTC. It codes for CSVEDLGGTQETQYF.

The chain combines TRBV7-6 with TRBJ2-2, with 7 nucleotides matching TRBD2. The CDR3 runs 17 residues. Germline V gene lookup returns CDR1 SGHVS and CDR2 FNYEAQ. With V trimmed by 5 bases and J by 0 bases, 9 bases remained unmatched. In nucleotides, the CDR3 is TGTGCCAGCAGCGTACTAGCGAGCAACGCGAACACCGGGGAGCTGTTTTTT. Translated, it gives CASSVLASNANTGELFF.